This T cell receptor (beta chain) was retrieved from a study of OX40 agonist ivuxolimab in advanced cancers. General notes on the study: Ivuxolimab was a fully human IgG2 agonistic monoclonal antibody targeting the costimulatory receptor OX40 (CD134). In the dose-escalation cohort, 82.7% of patients were male, and the mean age was roughly 60 years, with a range of roughly 20 to 80. The paper describes the monotherapy dose-escalation part (N ≈ 51 patients) of the phase I trial of ivuxolimab. Among the 50 to 55 dose-escalation patients, approximately 20 had hepatocellular carcinoma, 15 or so melanoma, 9 renal cell carcinoma and 9 head and neck cancer. Intravenous ivuxolimab was administered to patients every 2 weeks at six dose levels: 0.01, 0.1, 0.3, 1.5, 3 and 10 mg/kg. The point of sequencing TCRbeta in the periphery was to test whether ivuxolimab changed TCR sequence diversity and drove clonal T-cell expansion. Prior anti-PD-1, anti-PD-L1 or anti-CTLA-4 therapy was permitted, and checkpoint inhibitors had been received by about two fifths of dose-escalation patients. Three dose-escalation patients achieved partial responses, one with hepatocellular carcinoma and two with cutaneous melanoma. Summary of the overall study and its limitations: Clonal expansion of both CD4+ and CD8+ blood T cells was observed from baseline to week 6 at doses 0.1 to 3.0 mg/kg. Which antigens the clonally expanded peripheral T cells were specific for was not determined. After ivuxolimab, CD8+ T cells had more expanded clones than CD4+ T cells on average. Low levels of normalized T-cell clonal expansion were also shown by some nonresponding patients. Partial responders in the 0.1-3.0 mg/kg groups had among the lowest normalized peripheral clonal expansion, especially among CD8+ T cells.

Measured from the cysteine to the phenylalanine, the CDR3 is 12 residues long. CDR3 DNA only is kept here, 36 bases in frame from base 1. The trim is 4 bases for V and 5 bases for J, with a gap of 7 bases between the germline ends. CDR1 and CDR2 are read off the germline V gene as SGHAT and FQNNGV. For sequencing of the TCRbeta CDR3 region, genomic DNA was extracted from the sorted cells. TCRbeta CDR3 regions were sequenced using the immunoSEQ Assay. TCRdb limited this immuneACCESS table to in-frame rearrangements with V and J called. A share of clones is missing; checked studies link under half to unresolved V genes, and the rest is unexplained. In all, the sample holds about 69,000 clones, and 90% of those were seen once. Clones ranked in the top ten supply about 10% of the sample. About this clone: Its antigen has not been determined. Base qualities are not at hand, and no much larger clone is one base apart.

Patients with a history of autoimmune disease or receiving systemic immunosuppression were excluded from the trial. Peripheral blood for TCR sequencing was collected from all dose cohorts at baseline, on cycle 4 day 1, and on cycle 7 day 1. The samples were drawn from a first-in-human, open-label, multicenter phase I dose-escalation trial of ivuxolimab. Adults with locally advanced or metastatic melanoma, renal cell carcinoma, hepatocellular carcinoma or head and neck squamous cell carcinoma were enrolled in the trial. Before TCR sequencing, CD4+ and CD8+ T cells were separately sorted from peripheral blood.

The material sequenced was CD4+ or CD8+ T cells sorted from blood, taken in a trial of the OX40 agonist ivuxolimab. In this chain, TRBV11-2 is recombined with TRBJ2-3; the D call could be TRBD1 or TRBD2, with each sharing 5 bases. The TCR originated in an adult with an advanced solid tumor such as melanoma, head and neck, liver or kidney cancer. The CDR3 protein is CASSSGRDTQYF. The nucleotides are TGTGCCAGCAGCTCAGGGAGAGATACGCAGTATTTT.